The entry below gives a single TCR beta chain sequence along with its context. There is no known antigen for this receptor. The record has no base qualities; no much larger clone is one base away. These data are taken from a study of blood T cell repertoires in COVID-19 (dated by TCRdb to about 2020). For the wider study: The collaborator samples originated in the United States, Italy and Spain and spanned the acute and convalescent phases of COVID-19. The prospective study material was composed of cDNA or gDNA derived from T cells, B-cell-depleted T cells, or PBMCs. The dataset comprised deeply sampled blood TCRbeta repertoires from subjects exposed to, actively infected with, or recovered from COVID-19. The repertoires were released in a freely available public database meant as a resource for research on the immune response to SARS-CoV-2. Samples were obtained from the ongoing ImmuneRACE study (first 160 participants) and from approximately 1,200 subjects provided by 6 global collaborators. A de-identified subject ID, COVID-19 status, age in years and sex were almost always included in the sample metadata. HLA class I and class II types, where available, came from metadata supplied by the sample provider rather than from assay-based typing. Results the study describes overall, beyond this receptor: The quantity of clinical and demographic metadata differed by source and by participant and was supplied without curation.

V is cut by 0 bases and J by 4 bases, and the space between the germline ends is 18 bases. Looking up the germline V gene yields CDR1 SGHTA and CDR2 FQGTGA. Taken from cysteine to phenylalanine, the CDR3 has 17 residues. Only the CDR3 DNA stays, 51 bases, in frame from base 1. Whole blood was collected in K2EDTA tubes by collaborating institutions according to the institutions' own protocols. Collaborator samples were shipped for TCRbeta analysis as frozen whole blood, isolated PBMCs, or DNA extracted from either sample type. The immunoSEQ Assay, a bias-controlled multiplex PCR, was used to amplify TCRbeta CDR3 regions from genomic DNA. The original pipeline was this. The number of nucleated cells in each sample was estimated by amplification of reference gene primers within the assay. Sequence reads were collapsed and filtered to measure the absolute abundance of every unique TCRbeta CDR3 rearrangement. For each sample, productive Simpson clonality was calculated as the square root of Simpson's diversity index across productive rearrangements. TCRdb retrieved this table from immuneACCESS and kept in-frame rearrangements only. Not all clones are present; in checked studies, unresolved V genes account for under half, and no reason is known for the remainder. From that table come the V and J calls and clone size; the DNA was used to work out D and trimming. Across this sample there are 140,000 to 150,000 clones, with more than 80% seen only once. The top ten clonotypes cover 3% of the sample.

The rearranged segments are TRBV7-3 and TRBJ1-1; the D gene remains uncertain. The TCR originated in a woman in her sixties or seventies with active COVID-19. Sample: peripheral blood. The CDR3 has the sequence CASSLTYPPTAATEAFF. The nucleotides are TGTGCCAGCAGCTTAACGTATCCCCCCACGGCGGCCACTGAAGCTTTCTTT.